This T cell receptor (beta chain) was recorded in a study of blood T cell repertoires in COVID-19 (dated by TCRdb to 2020 to 2021). Broadly, across the study: Samples from collaborators originated in the United States, Italy and Spain and spanned both the acute and convalescent phases of COVID-19. Deeply sampled blood TCRbeta repertoires from subjects exposed to, actively infected with, or recovered from COVID-19 were included in the dataset. Where available, HLA class I and class II types were obtained from metadata supplied by the sample provider rather than from assay-based typing. The prospective study material was composed of cDNA or gDNA derived from T cells, B-cell-depleted T cells, or PBMCs. A de-identified subject ID, COVID-19 status, age in years and sex were almost always included in the sample metadata. Samples were obtained from the ongoing ImmuneRACE study (first 160 participants) and from over a thousand subjects provided by 6 global collaborators. The repertoires were released in a freely available public database meant as a resource for research on the immune response to SARS-CoV-2. The full study reports these points: The amount of clinical and demographic metadata varied by source and participant and was provided uncurated.

At the junction V is shortened by 4 bases and J by 2 bases; bases outside the gene matches: 6. The CDR3 runs 15 residues from the cysteine to the phenylalanine. Kept here is only the CDR3 DNA, which spans 45 bases and is read in frame from base 1. The germline V gene specifies SGHRS as CDR1 and YFSETQ as CDR2. Concerning this clone: It lacks a known antigen. Base qualities are not recorded, but no much larger clone differs from it by a single base.

The immunoSEQ Assay, a bias-controlled multiplex PCR, was used to amplify TCRbeta CDR3 regions from genomic DNA. The authors processed their data as follows. The number of nucleated cells in each sample was estimated from the amplification of reference gene primers within the assay. Sequence reads were collapsed and filtered to measure the absolute abundance of every unique TCRbeta CDR3 rearrangement. For each sample, productive Simpson clonality was calculated as the square root of Simpson's diversity index over productive rearrangements. Held by TCRdb, this immuneACCESS table contains in-frame sequences only and omits some clones. Under half of the omission traces to an unresolved V gene where checked; the cause of the rest is unknown. V and J calls and clone size are those listed in that table; D and trimming were worked out from the DNA. The sample table shows 200,000 to 250,000 clones, and roughly 84% are seen once. Less than 15% of the sample comes from the top ten.

Whole blood was collected in K2EDTA tubes by collaborating institutions according to the institutions' own protocols. Collaborator samples were shipped for TCRbeta analysis as frozen whole blood, isolated PBMCs, or DNA extracted from either sample type. The source of this sequence is a human donor in a cohort sampled during active COVID-19. The sequencing input was peripheral blood. Recombination linked TRBV5-1 to TRBJ2-5, with 9 central nucleotides matching TRBD1. The CDR3 amino acid sequence is: CASSEDDRGQETQYF. In nucleotide form, the sequence is TGCGCCAGCAGCGAAGACGACAGGGGGCAAGAGACCCAGTACTTC.